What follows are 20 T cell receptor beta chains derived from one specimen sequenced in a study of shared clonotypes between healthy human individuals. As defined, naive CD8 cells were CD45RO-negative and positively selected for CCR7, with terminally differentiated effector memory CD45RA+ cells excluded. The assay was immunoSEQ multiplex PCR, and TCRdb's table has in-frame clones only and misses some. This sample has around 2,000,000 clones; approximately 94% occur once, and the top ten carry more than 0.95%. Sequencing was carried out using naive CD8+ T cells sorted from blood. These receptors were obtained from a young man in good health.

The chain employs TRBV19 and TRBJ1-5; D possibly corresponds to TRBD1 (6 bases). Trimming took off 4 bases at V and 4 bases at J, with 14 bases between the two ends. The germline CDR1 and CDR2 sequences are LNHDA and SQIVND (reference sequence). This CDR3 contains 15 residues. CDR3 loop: CASSNNGGANQPQHF. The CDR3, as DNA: TGTGCCAGTAGTAACAACGGGGGGGCGAATCAGCCCCAGCATTTT. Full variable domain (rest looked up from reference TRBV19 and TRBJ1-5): DGGITQSPKYLFRKEGQNVTLSCEQNLNHDAMYWYRQDPGQGLRLIYYSQIVNDFQKGDIAEGYSVSREKKESFPLTVTSAQKNPTAFYLCASSNNGGANQPQHFGDGTRLSIL.

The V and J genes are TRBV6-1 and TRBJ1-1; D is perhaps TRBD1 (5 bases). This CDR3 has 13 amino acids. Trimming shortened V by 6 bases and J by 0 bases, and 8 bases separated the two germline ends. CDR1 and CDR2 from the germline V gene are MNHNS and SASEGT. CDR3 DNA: TGTGCCAGCAGCAGGGCAGTGAACACTGAAGCTTTCTTT. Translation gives CASSRAVNTEAFF.

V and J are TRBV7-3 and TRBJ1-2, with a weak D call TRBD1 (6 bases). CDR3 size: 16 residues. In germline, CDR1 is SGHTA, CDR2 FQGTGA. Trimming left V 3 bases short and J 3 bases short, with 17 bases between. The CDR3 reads CASSLHYRVGDYGYTF. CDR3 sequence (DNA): TGTGCCAGCAGCTTGCATTACAGGGTGGGGGACTATGGCTACACCTTC.

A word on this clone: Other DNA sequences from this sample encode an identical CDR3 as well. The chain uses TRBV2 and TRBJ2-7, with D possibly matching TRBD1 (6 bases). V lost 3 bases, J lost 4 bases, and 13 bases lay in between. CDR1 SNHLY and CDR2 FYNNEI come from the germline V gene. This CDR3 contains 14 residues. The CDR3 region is CASSDGGGPYEQYF. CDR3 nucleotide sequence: TGTGCCAGCAGTGATGGGGGCGGGCCATACGAGCAGTACTTC.

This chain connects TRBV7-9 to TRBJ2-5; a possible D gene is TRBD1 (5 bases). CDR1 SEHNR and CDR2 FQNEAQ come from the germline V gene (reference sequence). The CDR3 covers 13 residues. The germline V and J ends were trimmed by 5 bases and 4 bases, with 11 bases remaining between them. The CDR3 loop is CASSHRTPETQYF. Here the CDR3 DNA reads TGTGCCAGCAGCCACAGGACCCCAGAGACCCAGTACTTC.

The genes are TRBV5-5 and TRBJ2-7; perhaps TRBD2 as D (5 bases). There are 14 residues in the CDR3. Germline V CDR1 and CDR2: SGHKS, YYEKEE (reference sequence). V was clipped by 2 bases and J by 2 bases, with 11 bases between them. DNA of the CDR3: TGTGCCAGCAGCTTCTCAAACGGGGCCTACGAGCAGTACTTC. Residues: CASSFSNGAYEQYF.

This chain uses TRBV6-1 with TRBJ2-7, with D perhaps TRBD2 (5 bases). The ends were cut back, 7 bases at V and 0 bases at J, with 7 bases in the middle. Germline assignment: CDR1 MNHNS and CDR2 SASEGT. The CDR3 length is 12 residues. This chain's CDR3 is CASKAVSYEQYF. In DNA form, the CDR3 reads TGTGCCAGCAAAGCGGTCTCCTACGAGCAGTACTTC.

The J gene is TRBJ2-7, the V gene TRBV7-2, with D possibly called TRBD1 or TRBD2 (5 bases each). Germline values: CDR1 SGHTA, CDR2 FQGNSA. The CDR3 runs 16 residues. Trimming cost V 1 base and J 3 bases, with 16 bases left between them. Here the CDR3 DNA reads TGTGCCAGCAGCTTAGAGTCCGAGGGGAATCACTACGAGCAGTACTTC. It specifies CASSLESEGNHYEQYF.

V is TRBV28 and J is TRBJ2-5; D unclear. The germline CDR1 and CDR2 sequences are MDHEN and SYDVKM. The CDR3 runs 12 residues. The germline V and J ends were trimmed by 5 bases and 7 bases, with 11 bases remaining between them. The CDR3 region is CASSLVPGTQYF. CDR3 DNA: TGTGCCAGCAGTCTGGTGCCGGGGACCCAGTACTTC. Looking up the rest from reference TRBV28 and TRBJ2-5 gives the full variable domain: DVKVTQSSRYLVKRTGEKVFLECVQDMDHENMFWYRQDPGLGLRLIYFSYDVKMKEKGDIPEGYSVSREKKERFSLILESASTNQTSMYLCASSLVPGTQYFGPGTRLLVL.

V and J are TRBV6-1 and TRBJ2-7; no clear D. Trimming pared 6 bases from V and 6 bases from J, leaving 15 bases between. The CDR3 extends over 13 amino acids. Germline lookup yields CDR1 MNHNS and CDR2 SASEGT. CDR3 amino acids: CASSDWAAGEQYF. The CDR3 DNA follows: TGTGCCAGCAGCGACTGGGCAGCCGGCGAGCAGTACTTC.

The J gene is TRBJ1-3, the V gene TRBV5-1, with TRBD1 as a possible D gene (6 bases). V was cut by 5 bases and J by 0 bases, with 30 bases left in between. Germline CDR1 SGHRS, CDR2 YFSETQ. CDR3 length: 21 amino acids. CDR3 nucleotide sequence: TGCGCCAGCAGTTCGTTACCACGAGATACAGGGCTCGCCGTCTCTGGAAACACCATATATTTT. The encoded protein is CASSSLPRDTGLAVSGNTIYF.

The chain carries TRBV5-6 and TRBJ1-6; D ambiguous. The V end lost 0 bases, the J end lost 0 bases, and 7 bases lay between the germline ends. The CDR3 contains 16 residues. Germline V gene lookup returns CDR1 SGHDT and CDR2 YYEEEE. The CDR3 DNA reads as TGTGCCAGCAGCTTGGGGGAGAGCTCCTATAATTCACCCCTCCACTTT. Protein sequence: CASSLGESSYNSPLHF.

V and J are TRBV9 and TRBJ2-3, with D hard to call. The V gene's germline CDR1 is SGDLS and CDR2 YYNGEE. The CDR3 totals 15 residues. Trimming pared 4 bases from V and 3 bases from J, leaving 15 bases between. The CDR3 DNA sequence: TGTGCCAGCAGCACAGACGGTGGGCAGACAGATACGCAGTATTTT. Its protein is CASSTDGGQTDTQYF.

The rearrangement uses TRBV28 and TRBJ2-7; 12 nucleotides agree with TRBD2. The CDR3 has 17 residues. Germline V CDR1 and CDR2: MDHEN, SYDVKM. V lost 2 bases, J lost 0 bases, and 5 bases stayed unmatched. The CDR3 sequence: CASSLRTSGILSYEQYF. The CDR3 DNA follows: TGTGCCAGCAGTTTACGGACTAGCGGGATCCTCTCCTACGAGCAGTACTTC.

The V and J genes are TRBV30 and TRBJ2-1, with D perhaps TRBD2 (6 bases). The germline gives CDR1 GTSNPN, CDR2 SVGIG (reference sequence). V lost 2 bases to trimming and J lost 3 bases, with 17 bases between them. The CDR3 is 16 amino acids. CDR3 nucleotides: TGTGCCTGGAGTCCGGGGGATCTCTCATACTACAATGAGCAGTTCTTC. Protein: CAWSPGDLSYYNEQFF.

The CDR3 bases are TGTGCCAGCAGTTACCCCCTGGGGGGCAGGGAAAAACTGTTTTTT. This encodes CASSYPLGGREKLFF. The chain couples TRBV6-7 to TRBJ1-4; tentatively, D is TRBD1 (6 bases). TRBV6-7 is recorded as an ORF, its role being uncertain. The length of the CDR3 is 15 residues. With 2 bases removed from V and 8 bases from J, the gap between germline ends came to 15 bases.

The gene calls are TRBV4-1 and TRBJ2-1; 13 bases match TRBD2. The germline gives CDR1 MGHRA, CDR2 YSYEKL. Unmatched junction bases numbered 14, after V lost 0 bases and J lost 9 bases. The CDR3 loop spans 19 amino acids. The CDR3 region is CASSQDSTGTSGKLGEQFF. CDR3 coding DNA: TGCGCCAGCAGCCAAGATTCGACCGGGACTAGCGGGAAGCTTGGTGAGCAGTTCTTC.

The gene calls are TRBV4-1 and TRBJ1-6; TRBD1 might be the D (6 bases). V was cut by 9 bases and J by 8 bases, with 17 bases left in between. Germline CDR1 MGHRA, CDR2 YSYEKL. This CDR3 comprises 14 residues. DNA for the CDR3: TGCGCCAGTAGGGGGTCAGGGGTACATTCACCCCTCCACTTT. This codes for CASRGSGVHSPLHF.

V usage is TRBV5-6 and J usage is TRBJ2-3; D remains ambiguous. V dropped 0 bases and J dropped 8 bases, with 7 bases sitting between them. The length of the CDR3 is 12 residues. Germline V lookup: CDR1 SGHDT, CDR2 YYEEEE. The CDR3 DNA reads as TGTGCCAGCAGCTTGGAAATGTCTACGCAGTATTTT. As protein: CASSLEMSTQYF. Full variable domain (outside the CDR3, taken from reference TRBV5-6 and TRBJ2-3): DAGVTQSPTHLIKTRGQQVTLRCSPKSGHDTVSWYQQALGQGPQFIFQYYEEEERQRGNFPDRFSGHQFPNYSSELNVNALLLGDSALYLCASSLEMSTQYFGPGTRLTVL.

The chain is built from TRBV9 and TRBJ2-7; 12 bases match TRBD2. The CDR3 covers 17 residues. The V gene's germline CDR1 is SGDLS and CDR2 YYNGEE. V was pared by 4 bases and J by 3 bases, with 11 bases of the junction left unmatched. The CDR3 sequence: CASSKGTSGPPYYEQYF. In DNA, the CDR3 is TGTGCCAGCAGCAAAGGGACTAGCGGGCCACCCTACTACGAGCAGTACTTC.